This TCR beta chain stems from a study of beta chain features in type 1 diabetes. Study context: All of the samples together had roughly 98 million sorted cells examined.

General observations from the study: All four CD4+ subsets of Type 1 diabetes patients contained TCRB CDR3s that were moderately but significantly shorter.

Sequenced material consisted of expressed TCRB transcripts (all of the isolated RNA was reverse transcribed). Measured with immunoSEQ multiplex PCR; TCRdb has only the in-frame clones, and not every one. This sample has approximately 44,000 clones, with roughly 70% found just once. On this clone itself: The antigen remains unidentified.

CD4+ naive, central memory, regulatory and stem cell-like memory cells were sorted via CD45RO/CCR7/CD25/CD127/CD95/CD27. This receptor was taken from a woman under 30 with type 1 diabetes. Input material: Tregs from blood.

The CDR3 DNA follows: TGTGCCAGCAGCAGGGGCAGCATGAGCTCGGGGGGTTTCTTT. Translation gives CASSRGSMSSGGFF. The V call is TRBV25-1, the J call TRBJ1-1, with D perhaps TRBD1 (6 bases). Germline V gene data show CDR1 as MGHDK and CDR2 as SYGVNS. This CDR3 has 14 residues. V lost 6 bases, J lost 13 bases, and 24 bases lay in between. Variable domain in full (rest from reference TRBV25-1 and TRBJ1-1): EADIYQTPRYLVIGTGKKITLECSQTMGHDKMYWYQQDPGMELHLIHYSYGVNSTEKGDLSSESTVSRIRTEHFPLTLESARPSHTSQYLCASSRGSMSSGGFFGQGTRLTVV.